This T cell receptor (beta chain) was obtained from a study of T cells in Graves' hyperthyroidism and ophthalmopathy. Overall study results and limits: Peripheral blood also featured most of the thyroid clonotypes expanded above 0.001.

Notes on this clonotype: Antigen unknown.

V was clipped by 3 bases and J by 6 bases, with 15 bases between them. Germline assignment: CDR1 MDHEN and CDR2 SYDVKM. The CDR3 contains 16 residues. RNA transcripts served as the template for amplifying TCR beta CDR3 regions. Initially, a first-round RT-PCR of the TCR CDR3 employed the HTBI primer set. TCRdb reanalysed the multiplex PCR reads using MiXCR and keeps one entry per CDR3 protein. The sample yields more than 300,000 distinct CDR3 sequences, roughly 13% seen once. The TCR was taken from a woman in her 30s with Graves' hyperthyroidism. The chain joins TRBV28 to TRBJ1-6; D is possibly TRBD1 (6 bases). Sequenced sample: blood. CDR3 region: CASSFDGQIFNSPLHF. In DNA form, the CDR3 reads TGTGCCAGCAGTTTTGACGGACAGATCTTTAATTCACCCCTCCACTTT.